This TCR beta chain originates from a study of molecular identifiers for immune sequencing clone quantification. The sample holds many counts of this clonotype. TCRdb fed the PCR reads into MiXCR, producing one record per CDR3 protein. The table records fewer than 350,000 distinct CDR3 sequences, over 20% of them present only once. The germline gives CDR1 SNHLY, CDR2 FYNNEI. V was clipped by 6 bases and J by 5 bases; unmatched bases: 4. This CDR3 is built from 13 residues. This TCR came from a human donor in good health. Some libraries in this study had Jurkat cell RNA spiked in. The sequencing sample was made of naive CD8+ T cells from blood, with Jurkat cell RNA spiked in. Subset meaning: FACS-sorted CD8+CD4-CCR7+CD45RA+ naive T cells. The rearrangement uses TRBV2 and TRBJ2-3; 8 bases match TRBD1. CDR3 protein: CASSGQGLDTQYF. In DNA, the CDR3 is TGTGCCAGCAGCGGACAGGGATTAGATACGCAGTATTTT. Using reference TRBV2 and TRBJ2-3 for the parts outside the CDR3, the full variable domain is EPEVTQTPSHQVTQMGQEVILRCVPISNHLYFYWYRQILGQKVEFLVSFYNNEISEKSEIFDDQFSVERPDGSNFTLKIRSTKLEDSAMYFCASSGQGLDTQYFGPGTRLTVL.